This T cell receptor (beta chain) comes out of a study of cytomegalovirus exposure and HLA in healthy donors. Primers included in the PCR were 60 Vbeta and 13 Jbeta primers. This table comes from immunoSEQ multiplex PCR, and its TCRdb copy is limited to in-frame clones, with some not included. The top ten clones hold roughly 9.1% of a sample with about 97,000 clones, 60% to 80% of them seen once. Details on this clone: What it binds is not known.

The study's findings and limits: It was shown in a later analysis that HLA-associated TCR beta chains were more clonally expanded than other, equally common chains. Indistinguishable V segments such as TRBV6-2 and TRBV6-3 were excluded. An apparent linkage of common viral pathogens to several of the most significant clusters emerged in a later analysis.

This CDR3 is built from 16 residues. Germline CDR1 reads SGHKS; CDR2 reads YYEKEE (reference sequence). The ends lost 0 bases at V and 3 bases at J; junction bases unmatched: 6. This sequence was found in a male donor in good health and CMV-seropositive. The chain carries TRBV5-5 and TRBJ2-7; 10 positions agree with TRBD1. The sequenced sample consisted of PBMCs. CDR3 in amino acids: CASSLAPGQGIYEQYF. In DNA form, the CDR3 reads TGTGCCAGCAGCTTGGCCCCGGGACAGGGGATCTACGAGCAGTACTTC.